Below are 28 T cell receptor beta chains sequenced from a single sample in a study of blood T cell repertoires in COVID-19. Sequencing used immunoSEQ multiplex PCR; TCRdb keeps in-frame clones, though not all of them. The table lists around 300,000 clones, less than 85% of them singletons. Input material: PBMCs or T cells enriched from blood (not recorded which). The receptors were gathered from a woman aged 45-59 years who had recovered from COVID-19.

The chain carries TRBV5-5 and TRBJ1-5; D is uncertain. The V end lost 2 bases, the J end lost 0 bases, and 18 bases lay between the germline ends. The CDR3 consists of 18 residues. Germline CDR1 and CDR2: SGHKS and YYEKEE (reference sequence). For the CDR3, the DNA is TGTGCCAGCAGCTTTCAAGCGACGGGAAGAAATAGCAATCAGCCCCAGCATTTT. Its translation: CASSFQATGRNSNQPQHF.

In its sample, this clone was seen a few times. The CDR3 sequence: CASSLSVHNEQFF. The CDR3 nucleotides read TGTGCCAGCAGCTTAAGCGTACACAATGAGCAGTTCTTC. J is TRBJ2-1 and V is TRBV7-9; D uncertain. V dropped 2 bases and J dropped 5 bases, with 7 bases sitting between them. The germline CDR1 and CDR2 sequences are SEHNR and FQNEAQ (reference sequence). The CDR3 has 13 amino acids.

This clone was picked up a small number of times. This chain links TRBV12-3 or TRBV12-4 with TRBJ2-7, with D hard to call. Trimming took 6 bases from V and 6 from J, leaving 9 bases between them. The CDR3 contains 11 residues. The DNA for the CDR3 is TGTGCCAGCAGCTCCCAGTTCGAGCAGTACTTC. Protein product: CASSSQFEQYF.

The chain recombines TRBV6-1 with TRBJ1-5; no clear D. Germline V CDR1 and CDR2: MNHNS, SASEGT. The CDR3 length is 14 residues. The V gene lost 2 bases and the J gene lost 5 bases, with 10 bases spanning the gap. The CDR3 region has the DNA TGTGCCAGCAGTGAATTTATTGTCGATCAGCCCCAGCATTTT. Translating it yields CASSEFIVDQPQHF.

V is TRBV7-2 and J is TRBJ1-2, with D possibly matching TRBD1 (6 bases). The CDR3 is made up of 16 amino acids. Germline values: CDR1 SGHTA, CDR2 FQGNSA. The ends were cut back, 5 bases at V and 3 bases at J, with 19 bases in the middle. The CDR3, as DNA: TGTGCCAGCAGCAAGAAGGGAGGGGGTGCAGACTATGGCTACACCTTC. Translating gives CASSKKGGGADYGYTF.

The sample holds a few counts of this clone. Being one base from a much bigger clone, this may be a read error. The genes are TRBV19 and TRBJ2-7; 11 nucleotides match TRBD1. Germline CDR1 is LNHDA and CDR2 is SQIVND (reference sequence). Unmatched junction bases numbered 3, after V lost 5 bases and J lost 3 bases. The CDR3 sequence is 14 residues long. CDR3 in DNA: TGTGCCAGTAGTGCCGGGACAGGGGGCTACGAGCAGTACTTC. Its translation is CASSAGTGGYEQYF.

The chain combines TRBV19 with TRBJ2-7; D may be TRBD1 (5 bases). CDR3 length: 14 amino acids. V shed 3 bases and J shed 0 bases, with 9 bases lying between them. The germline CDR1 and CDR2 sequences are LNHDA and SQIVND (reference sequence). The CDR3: CASSIGANSYEQYF. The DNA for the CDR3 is TGTGCCAGTAGTATTGGGGCGAACTCCTACGAGCAGTACTTC.

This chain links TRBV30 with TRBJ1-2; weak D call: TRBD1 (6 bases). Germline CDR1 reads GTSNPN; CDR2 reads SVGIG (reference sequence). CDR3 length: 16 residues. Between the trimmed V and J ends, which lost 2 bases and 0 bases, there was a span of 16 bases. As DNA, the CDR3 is TGTGCCTGGAGTAAGGTATCCCAGGGGCCTAACTATGGCTACACCTTC. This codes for CAWSKVSQGPNYGYTF.

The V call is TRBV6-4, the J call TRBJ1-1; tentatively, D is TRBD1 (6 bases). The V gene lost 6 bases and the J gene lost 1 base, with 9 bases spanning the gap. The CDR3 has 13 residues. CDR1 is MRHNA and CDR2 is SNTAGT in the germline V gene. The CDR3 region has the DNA TGTGCCAGCAGGAGACAGGAGAACACTGAAGCTTTCTTT. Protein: CASRRQENTEAFF.

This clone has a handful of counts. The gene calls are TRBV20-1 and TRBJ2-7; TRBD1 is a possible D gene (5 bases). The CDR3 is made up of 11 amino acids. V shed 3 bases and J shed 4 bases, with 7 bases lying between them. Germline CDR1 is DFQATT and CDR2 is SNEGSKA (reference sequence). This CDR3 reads CSASRQYEQYF. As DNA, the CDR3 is TGCAGTGCTAGTAGACAGTACGAGCAGTACTTC.

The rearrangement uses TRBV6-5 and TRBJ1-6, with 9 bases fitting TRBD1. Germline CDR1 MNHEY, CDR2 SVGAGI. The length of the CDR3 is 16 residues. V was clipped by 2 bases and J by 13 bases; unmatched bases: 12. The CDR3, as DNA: TGTGCCAGCAGTTACATCCTCTCCGGACAGGGGAGTCCCCTCCACTTT. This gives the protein CASSYILSGQGSPLHF.

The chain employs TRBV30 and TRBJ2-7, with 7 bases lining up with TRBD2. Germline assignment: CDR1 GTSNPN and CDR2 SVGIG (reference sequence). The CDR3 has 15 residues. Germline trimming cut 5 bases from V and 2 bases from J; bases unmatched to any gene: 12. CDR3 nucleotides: TGTGCCTGGGCTGGGAGTGAGCGGGGACCCTACGAGCAGTACTTC. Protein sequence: CAWAGSERGPYEQYF. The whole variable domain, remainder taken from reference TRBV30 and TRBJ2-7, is SQTIHQWPATLVQPVGSPLSLECTVEGTSNPNLYWYRQAAGRGLQLLFYSVGIGQISSEVPQNLSASRPQDRQFILSSKKLLLSDSGFYLCAWAGSERGPYEQYFGPGTRLTVT.

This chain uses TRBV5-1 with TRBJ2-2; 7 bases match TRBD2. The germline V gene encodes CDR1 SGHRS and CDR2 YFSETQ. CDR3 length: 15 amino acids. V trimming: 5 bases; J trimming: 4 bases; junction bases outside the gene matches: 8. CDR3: CASRFSGYSTGELFF. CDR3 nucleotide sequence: TGCGCCAGCAGGTTTAGCGGGTATAGCACCGGGGAGCTGTTTTTT.

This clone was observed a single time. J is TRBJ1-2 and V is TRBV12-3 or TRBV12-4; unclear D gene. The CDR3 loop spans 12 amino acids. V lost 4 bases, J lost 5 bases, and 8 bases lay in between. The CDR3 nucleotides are TGTGCCAGCAGTTGGGCCGGTTATGGCTACACCTTC. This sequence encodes CASSWAGYGYTF.

The CDR3 here is CASSYAQRRSTDTQYF. The CDR3 nucleotides are TGTGCCAGCAGCTACGCCCAGCGTCGGTCCACAGATACGCAGTATTTT. This chain joins TRBV5-6 and TRBJ2-3, with no clear D. The CDR3 runs to 16 residues. V lost 3 bases and J lost 2, with 16 bases in between. Germline lookup yields CDR1 SGHDT and CDR2 YYEEEE.

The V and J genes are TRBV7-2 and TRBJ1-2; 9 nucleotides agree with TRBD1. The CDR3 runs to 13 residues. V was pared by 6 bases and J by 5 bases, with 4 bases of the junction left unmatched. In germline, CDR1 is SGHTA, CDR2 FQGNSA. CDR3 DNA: TGTGCCAGCAGTCGGGACAGGGCGTATGGCTACACCTTC. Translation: CASSRDRAYGYTF.

CDR3 nucleotide sequence: TGCGCCAGCAGCTTGAATGGGTGGAGCACTGAAGCTTTCTTT. This encodes CASSLNGWSTEAFF. The V and J genes are TRBV5-1 and TRBJ1-1; D is ambiguous. The CDR3 runs to 14 residues. Trimming cost V 1 base and J 4 bases, with 11 bases left between them. Germline V CDR1 and CDR2: SGHRS, YFSETQ.

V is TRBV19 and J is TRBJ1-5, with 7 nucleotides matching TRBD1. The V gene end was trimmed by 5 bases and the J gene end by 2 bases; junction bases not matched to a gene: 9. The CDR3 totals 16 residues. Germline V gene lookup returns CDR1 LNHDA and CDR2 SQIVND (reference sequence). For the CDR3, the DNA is TGTGCCAGTAGTTTCCCACAGGGGTCCCGCAATCAGCCCCAGCATTTT. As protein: CASSFPQGSRNQPQHF.

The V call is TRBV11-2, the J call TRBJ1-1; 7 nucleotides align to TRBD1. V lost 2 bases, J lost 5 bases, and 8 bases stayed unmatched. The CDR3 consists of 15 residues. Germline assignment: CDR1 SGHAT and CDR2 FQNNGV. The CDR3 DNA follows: TGTGCCAGCAGCTTAACAGGGGTCCCAGGGACTGAAGCTTTCTTT. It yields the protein CASSLTGVPGTEAFF. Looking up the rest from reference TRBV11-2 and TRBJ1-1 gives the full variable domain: EAGVAQSPRYKIIEKRQSVAFWCNPISGHATLYWYQQILGQGPKLLIQFQNNGVVDDSQLPKDRFSAERLKGVDSTLKIQPAKLEDSAVYLCASSLTGVPGTEAFFGQGTRLTVV.

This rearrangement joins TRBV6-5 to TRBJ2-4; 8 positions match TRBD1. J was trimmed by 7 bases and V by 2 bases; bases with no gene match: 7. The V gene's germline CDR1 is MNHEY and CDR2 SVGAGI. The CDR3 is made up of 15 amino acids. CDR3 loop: CASSYEAGGENIQYF. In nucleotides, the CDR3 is TGTGCCAGCAGTTACGAAGCAGGGGGCGAGAACATTCAGTACTTC.

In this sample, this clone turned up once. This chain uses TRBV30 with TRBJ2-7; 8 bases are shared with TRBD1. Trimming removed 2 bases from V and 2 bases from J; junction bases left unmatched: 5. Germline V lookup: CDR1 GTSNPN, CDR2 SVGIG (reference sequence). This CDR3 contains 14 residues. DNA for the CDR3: TGTGCCTGGAGTCAGGGACAGGTGACCTACGAGCAGTACTTC. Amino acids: CAWSQGQVTYEQYF.

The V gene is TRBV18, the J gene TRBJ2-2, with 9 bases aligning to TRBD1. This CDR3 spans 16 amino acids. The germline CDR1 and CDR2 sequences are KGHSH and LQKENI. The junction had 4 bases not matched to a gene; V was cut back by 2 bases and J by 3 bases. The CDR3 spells CASSPRQGVDTGELFF. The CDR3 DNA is TGTGCCAGCTCACCAAGACAGGGGGTGGACACCGGGGAGCTGTTTTTT. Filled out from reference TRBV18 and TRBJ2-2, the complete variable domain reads NAGVMQNPRHLVRRRGQEARLRCSPMKGHSHVYWYRQLPEEGLKFMVYLQKENIIDESGMPKERFSAEFPKEGPSILRIQQVVRGDSAAYFCASSPRQGVDTGELFFGEGSRLTVL.

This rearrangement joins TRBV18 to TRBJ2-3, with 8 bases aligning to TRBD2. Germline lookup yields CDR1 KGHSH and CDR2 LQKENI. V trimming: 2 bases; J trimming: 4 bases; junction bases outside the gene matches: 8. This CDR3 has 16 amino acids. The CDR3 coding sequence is TGTGCCAGCTCACCAAGCGGGGGAGCCCGGTCAGATACGCAGTATTTT. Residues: CASSPSGGARSDTQYF.

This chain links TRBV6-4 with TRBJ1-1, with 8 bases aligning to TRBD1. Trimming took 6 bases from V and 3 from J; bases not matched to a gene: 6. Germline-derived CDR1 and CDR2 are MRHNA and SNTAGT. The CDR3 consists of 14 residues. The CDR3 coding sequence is TGTGCCAGCAGGGTGGACAGGGCGGACACTGAAGCTTTCTTT. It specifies CASRVDRADTEAFF.

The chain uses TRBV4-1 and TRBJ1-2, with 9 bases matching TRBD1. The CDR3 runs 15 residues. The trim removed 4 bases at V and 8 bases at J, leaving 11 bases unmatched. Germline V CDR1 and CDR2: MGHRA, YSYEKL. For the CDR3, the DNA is TGCGCCAGCAGCCTTGACAGGGGGAAGTGGGAGGGCTACACCTTC. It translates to CASSLDRGKWEGYTF.

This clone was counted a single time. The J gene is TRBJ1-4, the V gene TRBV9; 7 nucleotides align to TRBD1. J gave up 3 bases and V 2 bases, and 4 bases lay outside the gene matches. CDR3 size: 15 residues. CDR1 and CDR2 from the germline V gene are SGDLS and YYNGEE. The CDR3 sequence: CASSVLGTANEKLFF. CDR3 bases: TGTGCCAGCAGCGTGTTGGGGACAGCTAATGAAAAACTGTTTTTT. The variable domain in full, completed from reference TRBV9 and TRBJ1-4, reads DSGVTQTPKHLITATGQRVTLRCSPRSGDLSVYWYQQSLDQGLQFLIQYYNGEERAKGNILERFSAQQFPDLHSELNLSSLELGDSALYFCASSVLGTANEKLFFGSGTQLSVL.

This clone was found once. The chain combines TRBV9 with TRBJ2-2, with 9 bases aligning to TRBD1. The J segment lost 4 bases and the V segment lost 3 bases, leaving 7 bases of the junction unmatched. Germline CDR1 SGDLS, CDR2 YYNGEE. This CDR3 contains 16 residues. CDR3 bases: TGTGCCAGCAGCGCGCGGACAGGGGCAGGCACCGGGGAGCTGTTTTTT. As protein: CASSARTGAGTGELFF.

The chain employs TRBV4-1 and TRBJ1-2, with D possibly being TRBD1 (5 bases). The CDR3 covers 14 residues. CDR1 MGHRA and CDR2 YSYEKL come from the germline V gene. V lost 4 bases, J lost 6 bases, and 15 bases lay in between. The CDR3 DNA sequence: TGCGCCAGCAGCCCGAAGCAGGGTTACGATGGCTACACCTTC. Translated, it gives CASSPKQGYDGYTF.